This T cell receptor (beta chain) was recovered during a study of T cell responses to AZD1222 COVID-19 vaccine. Findings and limits, study-wide: AZD1222 recipients seropositive at baseline numbered only 6 or 7. Spike-specific TCR repertoires showed rising breadth and depth after two AZD1222 doses.

Germline V gene lookup returns CDR1 GTSNPN and CDR2 SVGIG (reference sequence). Unmatched junction bases numbered 6, after V lost 5 bases and J lost 7 bases. The CDR3 has 12 amino acids. Remarks on this clone: The antigen is not known.

Clones were sequenced by immunoSEQ multiplex PCR, and TCRdb holds only the in-frame ones, with some missing. Here the sample spans 80,000 to 95,000 clones, 85% to 90% being singletons. This chain joins TRBV30 and TRBJ1-2; 8 bases line up with TRBD1. This sample comprised peripheral blood, obtained 28 days after the second AZD1222 dose. The TCR was taken from an adult who received the AZD1222 COVID-19 vaccine. The CDR3 coding sequence is TGTGCCTGGTCGACAGGGGCACGTGGCTACACCTTC. Protein product: CAWSTGARGYTF.